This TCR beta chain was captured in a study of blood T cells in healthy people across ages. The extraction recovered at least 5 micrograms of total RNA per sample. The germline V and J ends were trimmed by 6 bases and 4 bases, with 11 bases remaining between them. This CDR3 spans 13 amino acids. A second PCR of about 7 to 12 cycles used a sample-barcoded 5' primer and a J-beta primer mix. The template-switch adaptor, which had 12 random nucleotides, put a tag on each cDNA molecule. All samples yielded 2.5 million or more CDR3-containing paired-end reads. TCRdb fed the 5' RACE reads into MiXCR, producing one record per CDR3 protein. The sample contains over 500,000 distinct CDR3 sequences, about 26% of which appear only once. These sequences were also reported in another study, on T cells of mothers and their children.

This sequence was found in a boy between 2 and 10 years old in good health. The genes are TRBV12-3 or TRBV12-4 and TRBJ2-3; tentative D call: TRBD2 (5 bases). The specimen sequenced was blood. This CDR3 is CASSGLIPDTQYF. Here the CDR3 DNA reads TGTGCCAGCAGCGGACTTATCCCAGATACGCAGTATTTT.